The subject of this entry is one T cell receptor beta chain. What it binds is unknown. The sample belongs to a study of beta chain features in type 1 diabetes. Study in general: The patient and healthy donor groups were comparable for age, gender and cell yields.

General observations from the study: Relative to healthy donors, patients appeared to have naive, central memory and Treg TCRB repertoires that were more similar. All four CD4+ subsets of Type 1 diabetes patients contained TCRB CDR3s that were moderately but significantly shorter.

Expressed TCRB transcripts were sequenced because the isolated RNA had all been reverse transcribed beforehand. Clones were read by immunoSEQ multiplex PCR, and TCRdb kept only the in-frame ones, dropping some. The sample lists 60,000 or so clones; roughly three fifths were seen once. The CDR3 has 13 amino acids. The V gene's germline CDR1 is SGHVS and CDR2 FQNEAQ. V lost 2 bases and J lost 7, with 8 bases in between. This receptor was taken from a woman between 18 and 29 years old in good health. The chain uses TRBV7-8 and TRBJ1-4; D ambiguous. Material: Tregs from blood. CDR3 nucleotide sequence: TGTGCCAGCAGCTTATCCTTGCGTGAAAAACTGTTTTTT. It codes for CASSLSLREKLFF. Combining the CDR3 with reference TRBV7-8 and TRBJ1-4 gives the whole variable domain GAGVSQSPRYKVAKRGQDVALRCDPISGHVSLFWYQQALGQGPEFLTYFQNEAQLDKSGLPSDRFFAERPEGSVSTLKIQRTQQEDSAVYLCASSLSLREKLFFGSGTQLSVL.